The 25 T cell receptor beta chains given below trace back to one sample, sequenced in a study of radiation and T cells in renal cell carcinoma. Time point noted: baseline pretreatment blood. Treatment here: 15 Gy SBRT to primary tumor, nephrectomy 4 weeks later. Here immunoSEQ multiplex PCR was the method, and the copy in TCRdb shows in-frame clones only, minus some. The profile shows approximately 140,000 clones, 75% to 90% of them singletons. Here the sequenced sample was blood, taken from a patient whose treatment included radiotherapy and nephrectomy. These receptors all stem from a woman between 45 and 60 years old with renal cell carcinoma.

The gene calls are TRBV2 and TRBJ2-7; a possible D gene is TRBD1 (6 bases). The V and J ends lost 5 bases and 5 bases respectively, with 22 bases between them. The CDR3 has 16 amino acids. From germline, CDR1 is SNHLY and CDR2 FYNNEI. The CDR3 is CASSRDGTLGLDEQYF. CDR3 coding DNA: TGTGCCAGCAGTCGGGACGGGACACTTGGGCTGGACGAGCAGTACTTC. The full variable domain, its missing parts supplied by reference TRBV2 and TRBJ2-7, is EPEVTQTPSHQVTQMGQEVILRCVPISNHLYFYWYRQILGQKVEFLVSFYNNEISEKSEIFDDQFSVERPDGSNFTLKIRSTKLEDSAMYFCASSRDGTLGLDEQYFGPGTRLTVT.

The chain joins TRBV4-3 to TRBJ2-5, with a tentative D call TRBD2 (5 bases). V was trimmed by 0 bases and J by 4 bases, leaving 15 bases between them. The CDR3 runs to 16 residues. In germline, CDR1 is LGHNA, CDR2 YSLEER. CDR3 bases: TGCGCCAGCAGCCAAGATTGGAGGAGGATCCCAGAGACCCAGTACTTC. It specifies CASSQDWRRIPETQYF.

Only a few counts were recorded for this clone. V is TRBV2 and J is TRBJ2-4; 11 bases are shared with TRBD2. The germline gives CDR1 SNHLY, CDR2 FYNNEI. The CDR3 is 17 residues long. V gave up 4 bases and J gave up 1 base; unmatched junction bases: 6. The CDR3 bases are TGTGCCAGCAGTGTATCCTCTAGCGGGGGGGCCAAAAACATTCAGTACTTC. Its translation: CASSVSSSGGAKNIQYF.

The chain has TRBV7-2 and TRBJ1-1, with a weak D call TRBD1 (5 bases). CDR3 size: 14 residues. Germline lookup yields CDR1 SGHTA and CDR2 FQGNSA. V lost 0 bases to trimming and J lost 3 bases, with 8 bases between them. The chain's CDR3 is CASSLAQGHTEAFF. The CDR3 region has the DNA TGTGCCAGCAGCTTAGCGCAGGGTCACACTGAAGCTTTCTTT.

V is TRBV6-5 and J is TRBJ2-7; 7 nucleotides agree with TRBD1. The CDR3 has 14 residues. CDR1 is MNHEY and CDR2 is SVGAGI in the germline V gene. V shed 7 bases, J shed 4 bases, and the junction held 10 bases outside the gene matches. CDR3 region: CASTRDSVAYEQYF. The CDR3 coding sequence is TGTGCCAGCACCAGGGACAGCGTGGCGTACGAGCAGTACTTC.

In its sample, this clone was seen a few times. This rearrangement joins TRBV27 to TRBJ1-1; the match to TRBD1 covers 9 bases. Germline V gene data show CDR1 as MNHEY and CDR2 as SMNVEV (reference sequence). The CDR3 extends over 14 amino acids. The J segment lost 4 bases and the V segment lost 4 bases, leaving 4 bases of the junction unmatched. CDR3 nucleotides: TGTGCCAGCAGTTGGGACAGGGCTGCCACTGAAGCTTTCTTT. Translation: CASSWDRAATEAFF.

This clone was counted only a few times. The V gene is TRBV9, the J gene TRBJ2-2; TRBD2 is a possible D gene (5 bases). The CDR3 contains 15 residues. Germline V CDR1 and CDR2: SGDLS, YYNGEE. Between the trimmed V and J ends, which lost 1 base and 0 bases, there was a span of 7 bases. DNA for the CDR3: TGTGCCAGCAGCGTAATCGGGACGAACACCGGGGAGCTGTTTTTT. It is translated as CASSVIGTNTGELFF.

The chain has TRBV28 and TRBJ1-2, with a tentative D call TRBD1 (6 bases). V was trimmed by 5 bases and J by 8 bases, leaving 24 bases between them. The CDR3 length is 16 residues. Germline assignment: CDR1 MDHEN and CDR2 SYDVKM. The CDR3 sequence: CASSQDFSIPQGGYTF. DNA of the CDR3: TGTGCCAGCAGTCAGGACTTTTCGATCCCTCAGGGGGGCTACACCTTC.

The chain carries TRBV5-1 and TRBJ2-7; D tentatively reads TRBD1 or TRBD2 (5 bases each). This CDR3 has 15 amino acids. With 0 bases removed from V and 6 bases from J, the gap between germline ends came to 16 bases. Germline values: CDR1 SGHRS, CDR2 YFSETQ. The CDR3 bases are TGCGCCAGCAGCTTGGAGGCACGGGGCGCGGCCGAGCAGTACTTC. This codes for CASSLEARGAAEQYF.

The V and J genes are TRBV15 and TRBJ2-1; perhaps TRBD2 as D (7 bases). The CDR3 length is 17 residues. Germline CDR1 LNHNV, CDR2 YYDKDF (reference sequence). Trimming cost V 1 base and J 0 bases, with 13 bases left between them. The CDR3 sequence is CATSRGGGRSSYNEQFF. The CDR3 nucleotides are TGTGCCACCAGCAGAGGGGGGGGCAGGAGCTCCTACAATGAGCAGTTCTTC.

J is TRBJ2-7 and V is TRBV29-1; D perhaps matches TRBD2 (6 bases). V lost 6 bases, J lost 0 bases, and 12 bases lay in between. The CDR3 spans 13 residues. Germline assignment: CDR1 SQVTM and CDR2 ANQGSEA. CDR3 in amino acids: CSVRRESSYEQYF. The CDR3 DNA reads TGCAGCGTGAGACGGGAGAGCTCCTACGAGCAGTACTTC.

J is TRBJ2-3 and V is TRBV7-8; TRBD1 or TRBD2 may be the D gene (6 bases each). Per germline, CDR1 SGHVS and CDR2 FQNEAQ. This CDR3 comprises 16 residues. Trimming removed 1 base at V and 2 bases at J, with 13 bases between. The DNA of the CDR3 is TGTGCCAGCAGCTTAGATAGGGGGAGGAACACAGATACGCAGTATTTT. Its translation: CASSLDRGRNTDTQYF.

The V and J genes are TRBV29-1 and TRBJ1-5; TRBD1 might be the D (6 bases). Germline CDR1 reads SQVTM; CDR2 reads ANQGSEA. The CDR3 is 13 amino acids. The V and J ends lost 8 bases and 4 bases respectively, with 15 bases between them. The CDR3 loop is CSPGGQQNQPQHF. CDR3 DNA: TGCAGCCCCGGTGGACAGCAGAATCAGCCCCAGCATTTT. Using reference TRBV29-1 and TRBJ1-5 for the parts outside the CDR3, the full variable domain is SAVISQKPSRDICQRGTSLTIQCQVDSQVTMMFWYRQQPGQSLTLIATANQGSEATYESGFVIDKFPISRPNLTFSTLTVSNMSPEDSSIYLCSPGGQQNQPQHFGDGTRLSIL.

V gene TRBV7-2 combines with J gene TRBJ1-2; TRBD1 agrees at 8 bases. This CDR3 contains 16 residues. The V gene end was trimmed by 1 base and the J gene end by 3 bases; junction bases not matched to a gene: 7. Germline V gene sequence: CDR1 SGHTA, CDR2 FQGNSA. CDR3 loop: CASSLVRTGSHYGYTF. In nucleotides, the CDR3 is TGTGCCAGCAGCTTAGTTCGGACAGGGTCACACTATGGCTACACCTTC.

A few counts support this clone. The rearrangement links TRBV11-1 to TRBJ2-1; TRBD2 agrees at 9 bases. Germline values: CDR1 SGHAT, CDR2 FQDESV (reference sequence). The CDR3 has 13 residues. With 9 bases clipped from V and 6 bases from J, the junction kept 6 bases outside the gene matches. The CDR3 protein is CASTGLATNEQFF. The CDR3 DNA reads as TGTGCCAGTACCGGACTAGCGACCAATGAGCAGTTCTTC.

The chain is built from TRBV7-2 and TRBJ1-2; TRBD1 matches at 11 bases. V was clipped by 5 bases and J by 4 bases; unmatched bases: 12. Germline CDR1 SGHTA, CDR2 FQGNSA. This CDR3 has 17 residues. CDR3 nucleotides: TGTGCCAGCAGCCGAGGGGGGACAGGGGGTTCTCGCTATGGCTACACCTTC. It yields the protein CASSRGGTGGSRYGYTF.

This chain connects TRBV29-1 to TRBJ2-1; D perhaps matches TRBD2 (5 bases). Trimming left V 8 bases short and J 5 bases short, with 7 bases between. CDR3 length: 10 amino acids. The germline V gene has CDR1 SQVTM and CDR2 ANQGSEA. This CDR3 is CSTGDNEQFF. The CDR3 DNA is TGCAGCACCGGGGACAATGAGCAGTTCTTC.

V and J are TRBV7-9 and TRBJ1-5; D unresolved. V lost 9 bases to trimming and J lost 4 bases, with 16 bases between them. The CDR3 runs 14 residues. Germline V gene sequence: CDR1 SEHNR, CDR2 FQNEAQ (reference sequence). The CDR3 spells CASQQASLNQPQHF. CDR3 nucleotide sequence: TGTGCCAGTCAACAAGCCAGCCTTAATCAGCCCCAGCATTTT.

The CDR3 spells CSVGTDTQYF. In DNA, the CDR3 is TGCAGCGTCGGAACAGATACGCAGTATTTT. The V and J genes are TRBV29-1 and TRBJ2-3; D gene uncertain. The germline V gene has CDR1 SQVTM and CDR2 ANQGSEA. The CDR3 is 10 residues long. V lost 6 bases and J 3 bases, leaving 4 bases between the germline ends.

This sequence joins TRBV6-6 and TRBJ1-4; the D is unclear. The V and J ends lost 6 bases and 7 bases respectively, with 15 bases between them. In germline, CDR1 is MNHNY, CDR2 SVGAGI (reference sequence). This CDR3 spans 14 amino acids. The CDR3 loop is CASRPGTDGEKLFF. The CDR3, as DNA: TGTGCCAGCAGACCCGGAACAGATGGTGAAAAACTGTTTTTT.

The chain joins TRBV9 to TRBJ2-5; no reliable D call. CDR3 length: 13 amino acids. V was pared by 0 bases and J by 5 bases, with 8 bases between. Germline-derived CDR1 and CDR2 are SGDLS and YYNGEE. This chain's CDR3 is CASSVGRVETQYF. In DNA form, the CDR3 reads TGTGCCAGCAGCGTAGGCCGTGTTGAGACCCAGTACTTC.

The gene calls are TRBV10-3 and TRBJ1-2; D uncertain. Germline assignment: CDR1 ENHRY and CDR2 SYGVKD. V shed 0 bases and J shed 6 bases, with 17 bases lying between them. This CDR3 contains 16 residues. In DNA, the CDR3 is TGTGCCATCAGTGAGTCTGAGGGAGGGCGCCGGAATGGCTACACCTTC. This sequence encodes CAISESEGGRRNGYTF.

The gene calls are TRBV18 and TRBJ1-4; no definite D call. CDR3 length: 14 residues. V lost 4 bases and J lost 4, with 10 bases in between. Germline V gene sequence: CDR1 KGHSH, CDR2 LQKENI. The CDR3 nucleotides read TGTGCCAGCTCACTTTCCGAGGATAATGAAAAACTGTTTTTT. This codes for CASSLSEDNEKLFF.

This chain joins TRBV18 and TRBJ1-1; no firm D call. This CDR3 region has 12 residues. V was trimmed by 4 bases and J by 1 base, leaving 4 bases between them. CDR1 is KGHSH and CDR2 is LQKENI in the germline V gene. The CDR3 region has the DNA TGTGCCAGCTCACTGGGGAACACTGAAGCTTTCTTT. It encodes CASSLGNTEAFF.

The table lists this clone with a few counts. This rearrangement joins TRBV19 to TRBJ1-1, with 10 positions matching TRBD1. CDR3 length: 14 amino acids. Germline V gene lookup returns CDR1 LNHDA and CDR2 SQIVND (reference sequence). The ends lost 5 bases at V and 4 bases at J; junction bases unmatched: 4. CDR3 sequence: CASSAGTGVTEAFF. In DNA form, the CDR3 reads TGTGCCAGTAGTGCCGGGACAGGGGTCACTGAAGCTTTCTTT.